The 10 T cell receptor beta chains listed next were all sequenced from one sample in a study of CD4 T cells in relation to SARS-CoV-2 and coronaviruses. Repertoires were generated with immunoSEQ multiplex PCR, while TCRdb's copy carries only in-frame clones and drops some. Among about 55,000 clones, roughly 90% were seen once, and the ten largest hold approximately 1.4%. The unexposed donors gave CD4+ T cells in about 2011-2018, prior to COVID-19. Material: memory CD4+ T cells from PBMCs. All receptors come from a human donor in good health.

In regard to this clone: Other DNA sequences within the sample encode an identical CDR3. The CDR3, as DNA: TGTGCCAGCAGTTTAGGACAGGGAGGTAGCGGGAGCTACGAGCAGTACTTC. Protein sequence: CASSLGQGGSGSYEQYF. This rearrangement joins TRBV27 to TRBJ2-7; a weak D match, TRBD2 (9 bases). V was pared by 2 bases and J by 3 bases, with 20 bases between. Germline values: CDR1 MNHEY, CDR2 SMNVEV (reference sequence). This CDR3 comprises 17 residues.

The rearrangement joins TRBV9 to TRBJ1-6; a possible D gene is TRBD1 (5 bases). Germline V gene lookup returns CDR1 SGDLS and CDR2 YYNGEE. V was shortened by 0 bases and J by 6 bases, with 13 bases between the two germline ends. This CDR3 has 16 amino acids. CDR3 protein: CASSVGQQWANSPLHF. CDR3 DNA sequence: TGTGCCAGCAGCGTAGGACAGCAGTGGGCTAATTCACCCCTCCACTTT.

The J gene is TRBJ2-7, the V gene TRBV27; TRBD2 agrees at 8 bases. Germline V gene sequence: CDR1 MNHEY, CDR2 SMNVEV (reference sequence). There are 13 residues in the CDR3. V gave up 8 bases and J gave up 2 bases; unmatched junction bases: 5. The CDR3: CASATSGTYEQYF. The CDR3 region has the DNA TGTGCCAGCGCTACTAGCGGTACCTACGAGCAGTACTTC.

V is TRBV30 and J is TRBJ2-2; no reliable D call. Germline CDR1 and CDR2: GTSNPN and SVGIG (reference sequence). The CDR3 covers 13 residues. V was pared by 1 base and J by 4 bases, with 7 bases between. CDR3 nucleotides: TGTGCCTGGAGTGAAACACGCACCGGGGAGCTGTTTTTT. This sequence encodes CAWSETRTGELFF.

The chain joins TRBV15 to TRBJ2-1; D may match TRBD1 or TRBD2 (5 bases each). V was shortened by 3 bases and J by 4 bases, with 10 bases between the two germline ends. CDR3 length: 14 amino acids. CDR1 is LNHNV and CDR2 is YYDKDF in the germline V gene (reference sequence). The CDR3 nucleotides read TGTGCCACCAGCAGGCGAGGGGAGTACAATGAGCAGTTCTTC. It translates to CATSRRGEYNEQFF.

This chain joins TRBV4-1 and TRBJ1-5, with no clear D. The V end was cut by 1 base, the J end by 2 bases, with 9 bases between. The CDR3 covers 15 residues. Germline CDR1 and CDR2: MGHRA and YSYEKL. The CDR3 DNA sequence: TGCGCCAGCAGCCAAGGAGAGGAGCGCAATCAGCCCCAGCATTTT. This codes for CASSQGEERNQPQHF.

The V call is TRBV3-1 (or the pseudogene TRBV3-2), the J call TRBJ2-2, with 11 bases lining up with TRBD2. CDR3 length equals 18 residues. Germline trimming cut 1 base from V and 2 bases from J; bases unmatched to any gene: 6. CDR1 and CDR2 (germline): LGHDT, YNNKEL (reference sequence). This chain's CDR3 is CASSQGSSGRLNTGELFF. The CDR3 DNA follows: TGTGCCAGCAGCCAAGGGTCTAGCGGGAGGCTTAACACCGGGGAGCTGTTTTTT.

This clone was detected only once. The chain combines TRBV7-2 with TRBJ1-6; 10 positions agree with TRBD1. The V segment lost 3 bases and the J segment 6 bases; nucleotides outside the gene matches: 8. The CDR3 loop spans 17 amino acids. The germline gives CDR1 SGHTA, CDR2 FQGNSA. The chain's CDR3 is CASSFSDRGLGNSPLHF. CDR3 nucleotides: TGTGCCAGCAGCTTTTCTGACAGGGGGCTGGGTAATTCACCCCTCCACTTT. Full variable domain (outside the CDR3, taken from reference TRBV7-2 and TRBJ1-6): GAGVSQSPSNKVTEKGKDVELRCDPISGHTALYWYRQSLGQGLEFLIYFQGNSAPDKSGLPSDRFSAERTGGSVSTLTIQRTQQEDSAVYLCASSFSDRGLGNSPLHFGNGTRLTVT.

The V gene is TRBV5-5, the J gene TRBJ1-2; D is uncertain. CDR3 size: 16 residues. The V and J ends lost 0 bases and 0 bases respectively, with 12 bases between them. Germline V gene data show CDR1 as SGHKS and CDR2 as YYEKEE (reference sequence). CDR3 residues: CASSLASGWANYGYTF. CDR3 sequence (DNA): TGTGCCAGCAGCTTGGCCTCGGGGTGGGCTAACTATGGCTACACCTTC.

This chain uses TRBV15 with TRBJ2-1; the D gene is possibly TRBD2 (6 bases). The V gene's germline CDR1 is LNHNV and CDR2 YYDKDF (reference sequence). With 1 base removed from V and 7 bases from J, the gap between germline ends came to 14 bases. The CDR3 runs to 15 residues. The CDR3 is CATSRGWGERNEQFF. CDR3 bases: TGTGCCACCAGCAGAGGTTGGGGGGAGAGGAATGAGCAGTTCTTC. Full variable domain (missing parts from reference TRBV15 and TRBJ2-1): DAMVIQNPRYQVTQFGKPVTLSCSQTLNHNVMYWYQQKSSQAPKLLFHYYDKDFNNEADTPDNFQSRRPNTSFCFLDIRSPGLGDTAMYLCATSRGWGERNEQFFGPGTRLTVL.